This T cell receptor beta chain was recovered during a study of regulatory T cells in long-lasting Graves disease. Regarding the study as a whole: Authors noted too few samples as a limitation.

Time point defined: newly diagnosed GD, antithyroid drugs for less than 3 months. RNA isolated from PBMCs was used to make the TCR library. This clonotype was counted many times. Its antigen is still unknown. Germline V gene data show CDR1 as WSHSY and CDR2 as SAAADI. The CDR3 covers 14 residues. J was trimmed by 5 bases and V by 6 bases; bases with no gene match: 8. The authors built TCR beta libraries using iRepertoire HTBI primers and Arm-PCR of CDR3 regions. Original analysis: Identification of gene segments yielded some 60 TRBV and about 15 TRBJ across samples. Each CDR3 protein is one row after TCRdb ran MiXCR on the multiplex PCR reads. The V and J calls come from TCRdb's annotation, not from the publication. This table holds about 220,000 distinct CDR3 sequences, around 20% found once. The sample was also linked to a second study, of T cells in Graves' hyperthyroidism and ophthalmopathy. This second study notes: Blood also contained most expanded thyroid clonotypes above 0.001.

The clonotype comes from a woman aged 25 to 39 with Graves disease. The V and J genes are TRBV10-2 and TRBJ2-7; 9 nucleotides agree with TRBD1. The material sequenced was peripheral blood mononuclear cells (PBMCs), taken at new diagnosis, from a patient treated with antithyroid drugs. The DNA for the CDR3 is TGCGCCAGCAGACCGGGACAGGGAGTCCACGAGCAGTACTTC. It encodes CASRPGQGVHEQYF.